These 20 T cell receptor beta chains share one sample of origin, sequenced in a study of blood T cells in healthy people across ages. A second roughly 6 to 12 cycle PCR used barcoded and J-beta primers. From the 5' RACE reads, TCRdb called clonotypes with MiXCR, one entry per CDR3 protein. The table includes around 710,000 distinct CDR3 sequences, roughly 41% detected once. The specimen was blood. Source of these receptors: a woman aged 55-69 years in good health.

V and J are TRBV5-1 and TRBJ2-5, with D possibly being TRBD1 or TRBD2 (5 bases each). CDR1 SGHRS and CDR2 YFSETQ come from the germline V gene. Trimming removed 5 bases at V and 5 bases at J, with 16 bases between. This CDR3 is built from 14 residues. For the CDR3, the DNA is TGCGCCAGCAGTACGGGTGAGGGGAAGGAGACCCAGTACTTC. This gives the protein CASSTGEGKETQYF.

This clonotype was picked up a small number of times. The chain employs TRBV20-1 and TRBJ2-7, with TRBD2 matching 8 bases. Germline values: CDR1 DFQATT, CDR2 SNEGSKA (reference sequence). V lost 6 bases to trimming and J lost 7 bases; unmatched junction nucleotides: 17. The CDR3 has 15 amino acids. This CDR3 reads CSALKRESSYNEQYF. CDR3 DNA: TGCAGTGCCCTCAAGCGGGAGAGCTCCTACAATGAGCAGTACTTC.

The genes are TRBV20-1 and TRBJ1-5; D possibly corresponds to TRBD1 (5 bases). The CDR3 sequence is 15 residues long. V lost 4 bases, J lost 1 base, and 14 bases lay in between. Per the germline V gene, CDR1 is DFQATT and CDR2 is SNEGSKA (reference sequence). Here the CDR3 reads CSAIRPGRSNQPQHF. CDR3 sequence (DNA): TGCAGTGCTATACGACCAGGGAGGAGCAATCAGCCCCAGCATTTT.

Worth noting for this clonotype: This could be a read error, since a much larger clone is one nucleotide away. The chain is built from TRBV7-2 and TRBJ2-1; 13 nucleotides line up with TRBD2. This CDR3 spans 16 amino acids. Germline V CDR1 and CDR2: SGHTA, FQGNSA. The CDR3 nucleotides read TGTGCCAACAGCTTTTTCGGACTAGCGGGGGTTGCTGAGCAGTTCTTC. This gives the protein CANSFFGLAGVAEQFF.

This clonotype has at least ten counts. The rearrangement links TRBV7-8 to TRBJ2-7, with TRBD1 identical over 10 bases. The CDR3 extends over 15 amino acids. The junction had 2 bases not matched to a gene; V was cut back by 2 bases and J by 1 base. Germline values: CDR1 SGHVS, CDR2 FQNEAQ. Written as DNA, the CDR3 is TGTGCCAGCAGCTTAACGGGACAGGGGTCCTACGAGCAGTACTTC. Translation: CASSLTGQGSYEQYF.

Only a few counts were recorded for this clonotype. The chain combines TRBV12-3 or TRBV12-4 with TRBJ2-7; 9 bases map to TRBD2. The CDR3 is made up of 15 amino acids. V was clipped by 3 bases and J by 7 bases; unmatched bases: 10. CDR3 amino acids: CASSFSGLAAGEQYF. CDR3 DNA sequence: TGTGCCAGCAGTTTTTCGGGACTAGCCGCGGGGGAGCAGTACTTC.

This clonotype appeared a single time. The chain employs TRBV20-1 and TRBJ2-1, with TRBD2 matching over 7 bases. The trim removed 3 bases at V and 6 bases at J, leaving 11 bases unmatched. Germline V CDR1 and CDR2: DFQATT, SNEGSKA (reference sequence). The CDR3 spans 15 residues. CDR3: CSASGMAGVSNEQFF. DNA for the CDR3: TGCAGTGCTAGCGGGATGGCGGGAGTGTCCAATGAGCAGTTCTTC.

The chain carries TRBV7-9 and TRBJ2-1; the D gene is possibly TRBD2 (8 bases). The germline V and J ends were trimmed by 4 bases and 1 base, with 17 bases remaining between them. The CDR3 spans 17 residues. CDR1 is SEHNR, CDR2 FQNEAQ, per germline (reference sequence). The CDR3 spells CASSSDRAGGSYNEQFF. The CDR3 bases are TGTGCCAGCAGCTCCGACAGGGCGGGAGGATCCTACAATGAGCAGTTCTTC. Full variable domain (missing parts from reference TRBV7-9 and TRBJ2-1): DTGVSQNPRHKITKRGQNVTFRCDPISEHNRLYWYRQTLGQGPEFLTYFQNEAQLEKSRLLSDRFSAERPKGSFSTLEIQRTEQGDSAMYLCASSSDRAGGSYNEQFFGPGTRLTVL.

The CDR3 nucleotides read TGTGCCATCAGTGAGTCGATTAGCCGCCCCCCAACGGACGAGCAGTACTTC. Encoded protein: CAISESISRPPTDEQYF. This chain links TRBV10-3 with TRBJ2-7, with D uncertain. The CDR3 runs to 17 residues. Germline V lookup: CDR1 ENHRY, CDR2 SYGVKD. Trimming stripped 0 bases from V and 5 bases from J, with 20 bases between.

The sample holds one count of this clonotype. The V call is TRBV6-6, the J call TRBJ2-2, with D maybe TRBD1 (6 bases). Germline V gene sequence: CDR1 MNHNY, CDR2 SVGAGI (reference sequence). Trimming cost V 6 bases and J 10 bases, with 12 bases left between them. The CDR3 is 12 amino acids. The CDR3 protein is CASSLYRVELFF. The CDR3 DNA reads TGTGCCAGCAGCCTTTACAGGGTGGAGCTGTTTTTT.

The rearrangement joins TRBV20-1 to TRBJ2-3; 7 positions agree with TRBD2. The CDR3 covers 16 residues. Germline CDR1 is DFQATT and CDR2 is SNEGSKA (reference sequence). V lost 0 bases and J lost 7; bases outside the gene matches: 13. CDR3 sequence (DNA): TGCAGTGCTAGAGATGGCCGTTTAGCGGGTCTGTATACGCAGTATTTT. It translates to CSARDGRLAGLYTQYF.

The chain employs TRBV5-1 and TRBJ2-1; 12 nucleotides align to TRBD2. The CDR3 is 14 residues long. The junction had 6 bases not matched to a gene; V was cut back by 0 bases and J by 14 bases. Looked up from germline, CDR1 is SGHRS and CDR2 is YFSETQ. The CDR3 DNA is TGCGCCAGCAGCTTGGGGACTAGCGGGACAAGGGAGTTCTTC. Protein sequence: CASSLGTSGTREFF.

The V gene is TRBV7-2, the J gene TRBJ2-1, with TRBD2 matching over 9 bases. The CDR3 has 15 amino acids. V trimming: 5 bases; J trimming: 7 bases; junction bases outside the gene matches: 9. Germline CDR1 SGHTA, CDR2 FQGNSA. CDR3 sequence reads: CASSQTSGAGNEQFF. In nucleotides, the CDR3 is TGTGCCAGCAGCCAGACTAGCGGAGCAGGAAATGAGCAGTTCTTC.

The chain recombines TRBV4-3 with TRBJ2-1; 10 positions match TRBD2. This CDR3 is built from 16 residues. The ends lost 1 base at V and 8 bases at J; junction bases unmatched: 8. Germline CDR1 reads LGHNA; CDR2 reads YSLEER. CDR3 loop: CASSQGETSGWHEQFF. The CDR3 DNA reads as TGCGCCAGCAGCCAAGGTGAGACTAGCGGGTGGCATGAGCAGTTCTTC.

There are a few counts of this clonotype. The rearrangement uses TRBV14 and TRBJ1-2; 9 bases align to TRBD1. The J segment lost 3 bases and the V segment lost 3 bases, leaving 5 bases of the junction unmatched. This CDR3 has 15 residues. CDR1 is SGHDN and CDR2 is FVKESK in the germline V gene. The CDR3: CASSHAGTGHYGYTF. DNA for the CDR3: TGTGCCAGCAGCCATGCCGGGACAGGGCACTATGGCTACACCTTC.

The chain employs TRBV20-1 and TRBJ2-5; TRBD2 agrees at 11 bases. V lost 0 bases, J lost 7 bases, and 7 bases stayed unmatched. The CDR3 sequence is 15 residues long. Germline assignment: CDR1 DFQATT and CDR2 SNEGSKA (reference sequence). The CDR3 DNA follows: TGCAGTGCTAGAGATCGAGCTAGCGGGGGGTGGACCCAGTACTTC. This codes for CSARDRASGGWTQYF.

Only a few counts were recorded for this clonotype. The CDR3 is CASSSRASLNEQFF. In DNA form, the CDR3 reads TGTGCCAGCAGTTCGAGGGCTAGCCTCAATGAGCAGTTCTTC. The genes are TRBV6-2 or TRBV6-3 and TRBJ2-1, with D perhaps matching TRBD2 (5 bases). V was cut by 4 bases and J by 6 bases, with 13 bases left in between. The CDR3 contains 14 residues. Germline-derived CDR1 and CDR2 are MNHEY and SVGEGT.

V and J are TRBV7-3 and TRBJ2-3; no firm D call. Trimming shortened V by 5 bases and J by 2 bases, and 14 bases separated the two germline ends. This CDR3 has 15 residues. Germline assignment: CDR1 SGHTA and CDR2 FQGTGA. CDR3 bases: TGTGCCAGCAGCCCCGGTGGTAGCCTCACAGATACGCAGTATTTT. Its protein product is CASSPGGSLTDTQYF. Using reference TRBV7-3 and TRBJ2-3 for the parts outside the CDR3, the full variable domain is GAGVSQTPSNKVTEKGKYVELRCDPISGHTALYWYRQSLGQGPEFLIYFQGTGAADDSGLPNDRFFAVRPEGSVSTLKIQRTERGDSAVYLCASSPGGSLTDTQYFGPGTRLTVL.

A note on this clonotype: A read error may produce the germline difference seen at one junction end. V and J are TRBV6-1 and TRBJ2-7; the D gene is possibly TRBD2 (6 bases). Germline CDR1 reads MNHNS; CDR2 reads SASEGT. The CDR3 extends over 14 amino acids. The chain's CDR3 is CASNEVWRGNEQYF. In DNA, the CDR3 is TGTGCCAGCAATGAAGTGTGGCGGGGTAACGAGCAGTACTTC.

The chain employs TRBV29-1 and TRBJ2-5; no definite D call. Germline CDR1 SQVTM, CDR2 ANQGSEA. CDR3 length: 13 residues. CDR3 sequence: CSLQKALQETQYF. The CDR3 coding sequence is TGCAGTCTCCAGAAGGCGCTCCAAGAGACCCAGTACTTC. Complete variable domain (other parts from reference TRBV29-1 and TRBJ2-5): SAVISQKPSRDICQRGTSLTIQCQVDSQVTMMFWYRQQPGQSLTLIATANQGSEATYESGFVIDKFPISRPNLTFSTLTVSNMSPEDSSIYLCSLQKALQETQYFGPGTRLLVL.